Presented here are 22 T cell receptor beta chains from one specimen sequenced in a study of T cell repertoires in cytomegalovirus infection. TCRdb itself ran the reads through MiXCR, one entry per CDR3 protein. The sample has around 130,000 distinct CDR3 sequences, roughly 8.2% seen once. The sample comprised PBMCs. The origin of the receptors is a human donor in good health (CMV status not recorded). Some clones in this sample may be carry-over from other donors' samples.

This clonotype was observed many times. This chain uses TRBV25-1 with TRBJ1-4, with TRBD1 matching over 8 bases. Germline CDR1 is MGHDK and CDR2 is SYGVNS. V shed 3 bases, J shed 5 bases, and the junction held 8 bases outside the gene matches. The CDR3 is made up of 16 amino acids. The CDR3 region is CASSDLGTGGNEKLFF. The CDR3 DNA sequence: TGTGCCAGCAGTGATCTCGGGACAGGAGGGAATGAAAAACTGTTTTTT.

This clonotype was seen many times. The CDR3 DNA sequence: TGTGCCAGCAGCGTTACAGGGGTCCCAGAGACCCAGTACTTC. This translates into CASSVTGVPETQYF. The chain uses TRBV7-9 and TRBJ2-5; the match to TRBD1 covers 7 bases. Trimming removed 5 bases from V and 4 bases from J; junction bases left unmatched: 7. Germline-derived CDR1 and CDR2 are SEHNR and FQNEAQ (reference sequence). CDR3 length: 14 amino acids.

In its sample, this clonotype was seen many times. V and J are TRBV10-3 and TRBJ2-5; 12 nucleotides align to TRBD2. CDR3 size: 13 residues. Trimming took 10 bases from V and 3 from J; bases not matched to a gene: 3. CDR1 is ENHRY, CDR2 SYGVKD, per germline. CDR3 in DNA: TGTGCCACCAGGACTAGCGGGGAAGAGACCCAGTACTTC. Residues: CATRTSGEETQYF.

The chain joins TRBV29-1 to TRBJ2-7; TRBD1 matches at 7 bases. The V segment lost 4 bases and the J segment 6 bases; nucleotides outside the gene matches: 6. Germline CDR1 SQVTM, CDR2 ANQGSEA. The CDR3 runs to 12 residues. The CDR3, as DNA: TGCAGCGTTGCGACAGGGCCCCTCGAGCAGTACTTC. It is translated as CSVATGPLEQYF.

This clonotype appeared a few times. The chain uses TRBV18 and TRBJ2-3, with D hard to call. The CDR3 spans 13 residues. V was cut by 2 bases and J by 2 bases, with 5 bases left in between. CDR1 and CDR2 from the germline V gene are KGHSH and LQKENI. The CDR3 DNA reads TGTGCCAGCTCACCAGTTTTCACAGATACGCAGTATTTT. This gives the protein CASSPVFTDTQYF.

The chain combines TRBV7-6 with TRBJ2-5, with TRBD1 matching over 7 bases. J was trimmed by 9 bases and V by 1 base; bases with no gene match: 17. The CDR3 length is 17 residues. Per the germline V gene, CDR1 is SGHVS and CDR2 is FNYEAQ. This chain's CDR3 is CASSLEVSGQITSAQYF. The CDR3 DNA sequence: TGTGCCAGCAGCTTAGAGGTGTCGGGACAGATCACGAGTGCCCAGTACTTC.

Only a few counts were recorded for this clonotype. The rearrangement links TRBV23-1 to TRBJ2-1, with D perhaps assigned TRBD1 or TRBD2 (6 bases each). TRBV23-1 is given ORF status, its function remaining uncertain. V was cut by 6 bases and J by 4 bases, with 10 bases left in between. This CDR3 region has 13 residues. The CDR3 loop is CASRGGLYNEQFF. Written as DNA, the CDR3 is TGCGCCAGCAGGGGGGGCCTTTACAATGAGCAGTTCTTC.

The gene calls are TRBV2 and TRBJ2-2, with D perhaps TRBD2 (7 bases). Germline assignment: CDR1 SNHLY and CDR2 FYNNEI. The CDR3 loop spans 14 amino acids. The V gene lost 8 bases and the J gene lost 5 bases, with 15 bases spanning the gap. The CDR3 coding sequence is TGTGCCAGCCTAGGGGGGGGTAGAACCGGGGAGCTGTTTTTT. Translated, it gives CASLGGGRTGELFF.

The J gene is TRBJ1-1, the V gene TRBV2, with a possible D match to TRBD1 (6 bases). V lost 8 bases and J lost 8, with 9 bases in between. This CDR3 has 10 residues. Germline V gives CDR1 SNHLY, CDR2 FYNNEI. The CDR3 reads CASAGTEAFF. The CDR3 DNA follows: TGTGCCAGCGCCGGGACAGAAGCTTTCTTT.

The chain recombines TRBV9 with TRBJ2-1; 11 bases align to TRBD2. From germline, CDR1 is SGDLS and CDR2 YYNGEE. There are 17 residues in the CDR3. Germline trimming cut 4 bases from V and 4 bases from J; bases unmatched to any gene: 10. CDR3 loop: CASSSRPGTSGYNEQFF. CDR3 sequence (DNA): TGTGCCAGCAGCTCACGACCCGGGACTAGCGGTTACAATGAGCAGTTCTTC.

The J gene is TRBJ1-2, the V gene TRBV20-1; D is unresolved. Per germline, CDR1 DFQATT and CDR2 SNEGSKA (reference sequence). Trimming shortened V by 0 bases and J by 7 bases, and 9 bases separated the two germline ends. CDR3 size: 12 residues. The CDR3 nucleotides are TGCAGTGCTAGAGATCGCGGCGTTGGCTACACCTTC. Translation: CSARDRGVGYTF.

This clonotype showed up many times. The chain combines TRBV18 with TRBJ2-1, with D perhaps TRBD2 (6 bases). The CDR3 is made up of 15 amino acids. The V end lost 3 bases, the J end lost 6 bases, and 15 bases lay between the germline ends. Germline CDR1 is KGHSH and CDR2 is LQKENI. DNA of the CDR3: TGTGCCAGCTCACCGAGGAAACTAGCAGGCAATGAGCAGTTCTTC. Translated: CASSPRKLAGNEQFF.

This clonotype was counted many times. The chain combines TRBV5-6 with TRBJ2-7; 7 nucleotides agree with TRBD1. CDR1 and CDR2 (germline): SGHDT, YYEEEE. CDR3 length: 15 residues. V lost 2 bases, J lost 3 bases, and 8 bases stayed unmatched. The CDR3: CASSLLGGEFYEQYF. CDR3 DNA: TGTGCCAGCAGCTTACTAGGGGGCGAATTCTACGAGCAGTACTTC. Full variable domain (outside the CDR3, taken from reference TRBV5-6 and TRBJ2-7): DAGVTQSPTHLIKTRGQQVTLRCSPKSGHDTVSWYQQALGQGPQFIFQYYEEEERQRGNFPDRFSGHQFPNYSSELNVNALLLGDSALYLCASSLLGGEFYEQYFGPGTRLTVT.

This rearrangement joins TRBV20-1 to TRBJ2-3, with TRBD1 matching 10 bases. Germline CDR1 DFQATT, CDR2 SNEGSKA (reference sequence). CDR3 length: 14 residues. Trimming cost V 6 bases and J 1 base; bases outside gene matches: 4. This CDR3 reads CSATGTGGTDTQYF. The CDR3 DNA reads TGCAGTGCAACCGGGACAGGGGGCACAGATACGCAGTATTTT.

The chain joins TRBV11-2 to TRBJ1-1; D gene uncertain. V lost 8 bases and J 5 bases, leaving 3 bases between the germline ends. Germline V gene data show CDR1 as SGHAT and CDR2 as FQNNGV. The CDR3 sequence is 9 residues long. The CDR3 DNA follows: TGTGCCAGCGGGACTGAAGCTTTCTTT. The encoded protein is CASGTEAFF.

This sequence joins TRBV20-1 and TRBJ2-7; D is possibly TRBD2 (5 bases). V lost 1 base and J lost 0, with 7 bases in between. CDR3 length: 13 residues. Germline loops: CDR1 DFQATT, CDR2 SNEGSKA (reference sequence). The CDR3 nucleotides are TGCAGTGCTAGAGGGGAGAGCTCCTACGAGCAGTACTTC. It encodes CSARGESSYEQYF.

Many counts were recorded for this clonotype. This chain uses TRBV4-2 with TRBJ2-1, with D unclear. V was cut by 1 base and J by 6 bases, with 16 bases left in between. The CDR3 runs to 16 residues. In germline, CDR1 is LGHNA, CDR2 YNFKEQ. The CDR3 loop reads CASSQAPSLGSNEQFF. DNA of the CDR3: TGTGCCAGCAGCCAAGCCCCGTCCCTAGGGTCCAATGAGCAGTTCTTC.

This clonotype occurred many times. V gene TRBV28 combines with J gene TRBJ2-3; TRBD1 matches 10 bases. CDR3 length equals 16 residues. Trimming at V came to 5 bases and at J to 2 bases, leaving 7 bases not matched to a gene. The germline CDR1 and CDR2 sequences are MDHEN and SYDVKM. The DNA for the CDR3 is TGTGCCAGCAGTCCCACCGGGACAGGGGTCACAGATACGCAGTATTTT. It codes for CASSPTGTGVTDTQYF.

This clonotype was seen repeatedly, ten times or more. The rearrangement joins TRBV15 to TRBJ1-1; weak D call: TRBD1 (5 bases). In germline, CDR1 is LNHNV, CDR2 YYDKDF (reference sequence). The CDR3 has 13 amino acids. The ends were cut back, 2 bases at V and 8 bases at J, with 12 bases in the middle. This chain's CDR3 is CATSRSRDEEAFF. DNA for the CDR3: TGTGCCACCAGCAGATCCCGGGACGAGGAAGCTTTCTTT.

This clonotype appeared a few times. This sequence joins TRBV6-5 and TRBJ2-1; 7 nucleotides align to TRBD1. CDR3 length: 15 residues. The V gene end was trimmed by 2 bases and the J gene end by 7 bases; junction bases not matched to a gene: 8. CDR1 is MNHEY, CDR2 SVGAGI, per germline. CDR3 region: CASSYRTGQMNEQFF. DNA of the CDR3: TGTGCCAGCAGTTACCGGACAGGCCAAATGAATGAGCAGTTCTTC.

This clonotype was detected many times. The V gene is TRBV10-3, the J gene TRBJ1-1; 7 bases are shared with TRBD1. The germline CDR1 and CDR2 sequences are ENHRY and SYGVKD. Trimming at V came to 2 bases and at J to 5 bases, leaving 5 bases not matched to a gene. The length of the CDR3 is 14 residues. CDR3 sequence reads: CAISEEGARTEAFF. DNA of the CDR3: TGTGCCATCAGTGAGGAGGGGGCGAGGACTGAAGCTTTCTTT.

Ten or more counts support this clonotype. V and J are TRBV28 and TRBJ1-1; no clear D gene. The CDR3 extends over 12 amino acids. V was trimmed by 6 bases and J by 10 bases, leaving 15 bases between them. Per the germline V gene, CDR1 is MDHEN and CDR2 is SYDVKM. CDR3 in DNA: TGTGCCAGCAGCTTGGCCCTAACGGGAGCTTTCTTT. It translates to CASSLALTGAFF. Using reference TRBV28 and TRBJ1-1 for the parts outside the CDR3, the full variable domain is DVKVTQSSRYLVKRTGEKVFLECVQDMDHENMFWYRQDPGLGLRLIYFSYDVKMKEKGDIPEGYSVSREKKERFSLILESASTNQTSMYLCASSLALTGAFFGQGTRLTVV.